The present TCR beta chain was sequenced within a study of T-cell memory formation after mild COVID-19. About the research overall: Clustering of TCRs was largely donor specific.

General study results and limits: CD8+ contracting clones occupied EMRA, while CD4+ ones occupied mainly CM and EM. The finding that pre-infection memory included some responding clones suggested that cross-reactive memory joined. SARS-CoV-2 specificity of second-wave clones peaking day 37 was unconfirmed.

With regard to this clonotype: What it binds is unknown.

This CDR3 has 16 amino acids. The trim removed 3 bases at V and 7 bases at J, leaving 9 bases unmatched. Germline CDR1 and CDR2: MGHRA and YSYEKL. TCRdb re-analysed the 5' RACE reads in MiXCR, keeping a single row per CDR3 protein. The sample lists some 130,000 distinct CDR3 sequences; approximately 25% were seen once. The chain uses TRBV4-1 and TRBJ1-6; 7 nucleotides agree with TRBD1. Input material: PBMCs or a T cell subset sorted from them (not recorded which). This sequence originates from an adult woman who had mild COVID-19 (a few samples of this study predate the infection). Cell type and time point are not known. The CDR3 sequence is CASSHVTTGSNSPLHF. The DNA of the CDR3 is TGCGCCAGCAGCCATGTCACGACAGGGTCAAATTCACCCCTCCACTTT.